This TCR beta chain emerged from a study of cytomegalovirus exposure and HLA in healthy donors. Study-wide context: Tens of millions of unique TCR sequences came from HLA-typed donors in an early release.

V lost 6 bases and J 0 bases, leaving 8 bases between the germline ends. There are 13 residues in the CDR3. Germline CDR1 reads MNHEY; CDR2 reads SMNVEV (reference sequence). Regarding this clone: As yet, its antigen is unknown.

Regarding the study as a whole: Across all donors, roughly uniform sequencing depth was an assumption of the presence/absence analyses. Confirmation was obtained in vitro that a few CMV-associated chains are specific for CMV antigens.

Amplification used 60 Vbeta primers and 13 Jbeta primers. Only in-frame clones appear in the TCRdb table, and some are missing; sequencing was by immunoSEQ multiplex PCR. The sample holds about 69,000 clones, roughly 76% seen once. This rearrangement joins TRBV27 to TRBJ2-5; TRBD1 is a possible D gene (5 bases). This clonotype originated in a man aged 18 to 30 in good health and CMV-seronegative. Source material: PBMCs. CDR3 residues: CASRAGYQETQYF. The DNA of the CDR3 is TGTGCCAGCAGAGCAGGGTACCAAGAGACCCAGTACTTC.